This TCR beta chain emerged from a study of T-cell memory formation after mild COVID-19. Per the germline V gene, CDR1 is DFQATT and CDR2 is SNEGSKA (reference sequence). J lost 2 bases, V lost 6 bases, and 3 bases had no gene match. The CDR3 runs 14 residues. TCRdb recomputed calls from the 5' RACE reads with MiXCR, one row per CDR3 protein. The table has about 270,000 distinct CDR3 sequences, roughly 15% seen once. Sequencing used PBMCs or a T cell subset sorted from them (not recorded which). This rearrangement joins TRBV20-1 to TRBJ2-2; 10 bases are a match to TRBD1. This sequence was found in a man aged 18 to 29 who had mild COVID-19 (a few samples of this study predate the infection). Cell type and time point are not known. Written as DNA, the CDR3 is TGCAGTGCCCGGGACAGGGGCAACACCGGGGAGCTGTTTTTT. This encodes CSARDRGNTGELFF.